A selection of T cell receptor beta chains follows, all from one sample in a study of blood T cell repertoires in COVID-19. The table came from immunoSEQ multiplex PCR; TCRdb's copy has only in-frame clones and leaves some out. The top ten clones hold 3% to 3.5% of a sample with 220,000 or so clones, about 86% of them seen once. The sequencing input was peripheral blood. The receptors here all came from a woman aged 25 to 45 who had recovered from COVID-19. CDR3s include the opening cysteine and the closing phenylalanine or tryptophan. The D gene is left open where the match is weak. Clone size is stated in some rows and not others, as once, few, many or a class when expanded.

CDR3 DNA: TGTGCCAGCAGCTTAGCCGGGACTCCTAATGAGCAGTTCTTC
CDR3 protein: CASSLAGTPNEQFF
clone size: few
D gene: NA
V gene: TRBV7-9
J gene: TRBJ2-1

CDR3 DNA: TGTGCCAGCAGTAAACCACAGGGTGGCGGCTACACCTTC
CDR3 protein: CASSKPQGGGYTF
clone size: NA
D gene: NA
V gene: TRBV6-5
J gene: TRBJ1-2

CDR3 DNA: TGTGCCAGCAGAGCGACAGGAGTCACCGGGGAGCTGTTTTTT
CDR3 protein: CASRATGVTGELFF
clone size: NA
D gene: NA
V gene: TRBV6-5
J gene: TRBJ2-2

CDR3 DNA: TGTGCCAGCAGCTCCCAGACAGGGCGGGCTTTCTTT
CDR3 protein: CASSSQTGRAFF
clone size: few
D gene: TRBD1
V gene: TRBV9
J gene: TRBJ1-1

CDR3 DNA: TGCGCCAGCAGCCCGACGATTTCGGGAGGGCCCTCCTACAATGAGCAGTTCTTC
CDR3 protein: CASSPTISGGPSYNEQFF
clone size: NA
D gene: TRBD2
V gene: TRBV5-1
J gene: TRBJ2-1

CDR3 DNA: TGTGCCAGCAGCCAAGGCAGGGTAGTGGCTGAAGCTTTCTTT
CDR3 protein: CASSQGRVVAEAFF
clone size: NA
D gene: NA
V gene: TRBV3-1/TRBV3-2
J gene: TRBJ1-1

CDR3 DNA: TGTGCCAGCAGTCCCTCAGGCGGGTGGAACACCGGGGAGCTGTTTTTT
CDR3 protein: CASSPSGGWNTGELFF
clone size: NA
D gene: NA
V gene: TRBV27
J gene: TRBJ2-2

CDR3 DNA: TGTGCCAGCAGCGTAACGAGCGGTACCTACGAGCAGTACTTC
CDR3 protein: CASSVTSGTYEQYF
clone size: few
D gene: NA
V gene: TRBV9
J gene: TRBJ2-7

CDR3 DNA: TGTGCCAGCAGCACCGGGGGTCGCGATACGGGGCGGGCCTACAATGAGCAGTTCTTC
CDR3 protein: CASSTGGRDTGRAYNEQFF
clone size: NA
D gene: NA
V gene: TRBV5-6
J gene: TRBJ2-1

CDR3 DNA: TGTGCCAGCAGCCAAGAAGTTATTCTAGCGGGTTTCTCTGGGGCCAACGTCCTGACTTTC
CDR3 protein: CASSQEVILAGFSGANVLTF
clone size: many
D gene: TRBD2
V gene: TRBV4-2
J gene: TRBJ2-6

CDR3 DNA: TGTGCCAGCAGTTTGGAGGGCGGCTACACCTTC
CDR3 protein: CASSLEGGYTF
clone size: NA
D gene: NA
V gene: TRBV28
J gene: TRBJ1-2

CDR3 DNA: TGTGCCAGCAGCCGTTACGGGGAGGCCAAAAACATTCAGTACTTC
CDR3 protein: CASSRYGEAKNIQYF
clone size: NA
D gene: NA
V gene: TRBV27
J gene: TRBJ2-4

CDR3 DNA: TGTGCCAGCAGTCCCCACCAACATATCTTC
CDR3 protein: CASSPHQHIF
clone size: NA
D gene: NA
V gene: TRBV6-5
J gene: TRBJ2-7

CDR3 DNA: TGTGCCAGCAGCCTGAGGGATACGCAGTATTTT
CDR3 protein: CASSLRDTQYF
clone size: NA
D gene: NA
V gene: TRBV7-2
J gene: TRBJ2-3

CDR3 DNA: TGCGCCAGCAGGGGGCTGGATGGGGAGACCCAGTACTTC
CDR3 protein: CASRGLDGETQYF
clone size: NA
D gene: NA
V gene: TRBV5-1
J gene: TRBJ2-5

CDR3 DNA: TGTGCCAGCAGCCCGGGACTAGCGGGGCTCACAGATACGCAGTATTTT
CDR3 protein: CASSPGLAGLTDTQYF
clone size: NA
D gene: TRBD2
V gene: TRBV7-3
J gene: TRBJ2-3

CDR3 DNA: TGTGCCAGCAGCTTAGACTACCCCTCCTACGAGCAGTACTTC
CDR3 protein: CASSLDYPSYEQYF
clone size: NA
D gene: NA
V gene: TRBV11-2
J gene: TRBJ2-7

CDR3 DNA: TGTGCCAGCAGCTTGGGGACTAGCGGGCTCACAGATACGCAGTATTTT
CDR3 protein: CASSLGTSGLTDTQYF
clone size: NA
D gene: TRBD2
V gene: TRBV5-6
J gene: TRBJ2-3

CDR3 DNA: TGCAGCGCTGGACACCTGAACACTGAAGCTTTCTTT
CDR3 protein: CSAGHLNTEAFF
clone size: NA
D gene: NA
V gene: TRBV29-1
J gene: TRBJ1-1

CDR3 DNA: TGTGCCAGCAGTTCCTCCCCCCCCGGGACAGGGGTTCGAGCCAAAAACATTCAGTACTTC
CDR3 protein: CASSSSPPGTGVRAKNIQYF
clone size: NA
D gene: TRBD1
V gene: TRBV27
J gene: TRBJ2-4

CDR3 DNA: TGTGCCAGCTCACCACCCGGGACAGGGGGAAGCAATCAGCCCCAGCATTTT
CDR3 protein: CASSPPGTGGSNQPQHF
clone size: few
D gene: TRBD1
V gene: TRBV18
J gene: TRBJ1-5

CDR3 DNA: TGTGCCAGCAGCTTCTCGACTAGCGGGAACAATGAGCAGTTCTTC
CDR3 protein: CASSFSTSGNNEQFF
clone size: NA
D gene: TRBD2
V gene: TRBV5-4
J gene: TRBJ2-1

CDR3 DNA: TGCGCCAGCAGCTTCCTAGCGGGAGGTTTGAGCACCGGGGAGCTGTTTTTT
CDR3 protein: CASSFLAGGLSTGELFF
clone size: NA
D gene: TRBD2
V gene: TRBV5-1
J gene: TRBJ2-2

CDR3 DNA: TGTGCCAGCAGCACCTGGGACAGATACGAGCAGTACTTC
CDR3 protein: CASSTWDRYEQYF
clone size: once
D gene: TRBD1
V gene: TRBV5-5
J gene: TRBJ2-7

CDR3 DNA: TGTGCCAGCAGCATTAACTCCTATAATTCACCCCTCCACTTT
CDR3 protein: CASSINSYNSPLHF
clone size: NA
D gene: NA
V gene: TRBV11-2
J gene: TRBJ1-6

CDR3 DNA: TGTGCCTGGACCCTAAGAGGCAGGGTGGATGAGCAGTTCTTC
CDR3 protein: CAWTLRGRVDEQFF
clone size: NA
D gene: NA
V gene: TRBV30
J gene: TRBJ2-1

CDR3 DNA: TGTGCCAGCAGCCCCAGGCTGGGTGGTGACTACGAGCAGTACTTC
CDR3 protein: CASSPRLGGDYEQYF
clone size: NA
D gene: NA
V gene: TRBV27
J gene: TRBJ2-7